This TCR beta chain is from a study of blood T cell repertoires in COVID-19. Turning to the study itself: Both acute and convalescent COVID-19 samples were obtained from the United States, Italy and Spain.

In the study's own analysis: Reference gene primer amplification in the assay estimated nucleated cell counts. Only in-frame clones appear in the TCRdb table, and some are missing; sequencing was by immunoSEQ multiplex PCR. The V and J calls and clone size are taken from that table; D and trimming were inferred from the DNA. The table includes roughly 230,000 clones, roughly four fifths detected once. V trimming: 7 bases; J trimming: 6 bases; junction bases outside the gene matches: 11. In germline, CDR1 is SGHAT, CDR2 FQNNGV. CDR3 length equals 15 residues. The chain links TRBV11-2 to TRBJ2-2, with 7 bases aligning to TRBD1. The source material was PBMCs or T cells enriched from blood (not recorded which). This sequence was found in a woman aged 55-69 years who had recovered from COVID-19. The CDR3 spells CASKENRGYSGELFF. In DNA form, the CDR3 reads TGTGCCAGCAAGGAAAACAGGGGATACTCCGGGGAGCTGTTTTTT. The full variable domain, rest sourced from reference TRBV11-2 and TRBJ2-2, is EAGVAQSPRYKIIEKRQSVAFWCNPISGHATLYWYQQILGQGPKLLIQFQNNGVVDDSQLPKDRFSAERLKGVDSTLKIQPAKLEDSAVYLCASKENRGYSGELFFGEGSRLTVL.